The clone carrying this T cell receptor (beta chain) has only a few counts. Its antigen is not known. Germline CDR1 reads SEHNR; CDR2 reads FQNEAQ (reference sequence). The CDR3 consists of 13 residues. Trimming removed 6 bases at V and 0 bases at J, with 8 bases between. These data come from a study of Graves' ophthalmopathy and Graves' hyperthyroidism. Study-wide results and limits: The model's ophthalmopathy progression predictions had more than 55% sensitivity and just under 75% specificity.

Amplification of the TCR beta CDR3 regions used RNA transcripts (as template). Second-round multiplex PCR came after a first-round RT-PCR that employed HTBI primers. TCRdb analysed the multiplex PCR reads with MiXCR anew, one entry per CDR3 protein. Of around 1.1 million distinct CDR3 sequences in the sample, 36% were seen once. The sequence derives from an adult man with Graves' hyperthyroidism. Sequencing was carried out using peripheral blood or thyroid tissue (not recorded which). This sequence joins TRBV7-9 and TRBJ1-2; no reliable D call. The chain's CDR3 is CASSTSANYGYTF. The DNA of the CDR3 is TGTGCCAGCAGTACTTCAGCTAACTATGGCTACACCTTC. Variable domain in full (rest from reference TRBV7-9 and TRBJ1-2): DTGVSQNPRHKITKRGQNVTFRCDPISEHNRLYWYRQTLGQGPEFLTYFQNEAQLEKSRLLSDRFSAERPKGSFSTLEIQRTEQGDSAMYLCASSTSANYGYTFGSGTRLTVV.